These T cell receptor beta chains were read from a single sample in a study of shared clonotypes between healthy human individuals. Data came from immunoSEQ multiplex PCR; TCRdb stores just in-frame clones and leaves some out. The sample includes some 2 million clones, less than 95% of them seen just once. Material: naive CD8+ T cells sorted from blood. All receptors derive from a man aged 18-30 years in good health. Both conserved end residues are part of each CDR3. The order of the fields is J gene, clone size, D gene, V gene, CDR3 protein, CDR3 DNA. D genes are given only for firm matches. Size is omitted from some rows. Given values are once, few, many or a class for expanded clones.

J gene: TRBJ2-2
clone size: -
D gene: TRBD2
V gene: TRBV9
CDR3 protein: CASSVDPAGALNTGELFF
CDR3 DNA: TGTGCCAGCAGCGTAGACCCAGCGGGGGCCTTAAACACCGGGGAGCTGTTTTTT

J gene: TRBJ2-7
clone size: -
D gene: TRBD2
V gene: TRBV27
CDR3 protein: CASSLLDLGTSYNEQYF
CDR3 DNA: TGTGCCAGCAGTTTATTAGACTTGGGGACTAGCTACAACGAGCAGTACTTC

J gene: TRBJ2-3
clone size: once
D gene: -
V gene: TRBV6-5
CDR3 protein: CASSYYSSTDTQYF
CDR3 DNA: TGTGCCAGCAGTTACTATAGTAGCACAGATACGCAGTATTTT

J gene: TRBJ2-7
clone size: -
D gene: -
V gene: TRBV5-1
CDR3 protein: CASSPLDSNYEQYF
CDR3 DNA: TGCGCCAGCAGCCCATTGGACTCGAACTACGAGCAGTACTTC

J gene: TRBJ2-1
clone size: -
D gene: TRBD1
V gene: TRBV25-1
CDR3 protein: CASTQQGVSYNEQFF
CDR3 DNA: TGTGCCAGCACCCAACAGGGGGTTTCTTACAATGAGCAGTTCTTC

J gene: TRBJ2-7
clone size: -
D gene: -
V gene: TRBV4-1
CDR3 protein: CASSQVVDREQYF
CDR3 DNA: TGCGCCAGCAGCCAAGTAGTTGATCGCGAGCAGTACTTC

J gene: TRBJ2-5
clone size: -
D gene: -
V gene: TRBV5-1
CDR3 protein: CASSLVSAQETQYF
CDR3 DNA: TGCGCCAGCAGCTTGGTGTCGGCCCAAGAGACCCAGTACTTC

J gene: TRBJ2-5
clone size: -
D gene: TRBD2
V gene: TRBV28
CDR3 protein: CASTGGLETQYF
CDR3 DNA: TGTGCCAGCACGGGGGGGTTGGAGACCCAGTACTTC

J gene: TRBJ2-2
clone size: -
D gene: -
V gene: TRBV11-2
CDR3 protein: CASSQTTTGTGELFF
CDR3 DNA: TGTGCCAGCAGCCAGACCACGACTGGCACCGGGGAGCTGTTTTTT

J gene: TRBJ1-1
clone size: -
D gene: -
V gene: TRBV29-1
CDR3 protein: CSGLGGAEAFF
CDR3 DNA: TGCAGCGGACTTGGAGGGGCTGAAGCTTTCTTT

J gene: TRBJ2-2
clone size: -
D gene: -
V gene: TRBV15
CDR3 protein: CATSRGWRRENTGELFF
CDR3 DNA: TGTGCCACCAGCAGAGGATGGCGCAGGGAGAACACCGGGGAGCTGTTTTTT

J gene: TRBJ2-2
clone size: -
D gene: TRBD2
V gene: TRBV4-3
CDR3 protein: CASSPRLADTGELFF
CDR3 DNA: TGCGCCAGCAGCCCGCGACTAGCGGACACCGGGGAGCTGTTTTTT

J gene: TRBJ2-7
clone size: -
D gene: -
V gene: TRBV29-1
CDR3 protein: CSVEGDRSYEQYF
CDR3 DNA: TGCAGCGTTGAAGGCGACAGATCCTACGAGCAGTACTTC

J gene: TRBJ2-3
clone size: -
D gene: TRBD1
V gene: TRBV5-4
CDR3 protein: CASSPPGTDTTDTQYF
CDR3 DNA: TGTGCCAGCAGCCCTCCCGGGACAGATACCACAGATACGCAGTATTTT

J gene: TRBJ1-1
clone size: -
D gene: -
V gene: TRBV19
CDR3 protein: CASSTRTGFAEAFF
CDR3 DNA: TGTGCCAGTAGTACCCGAACAGGGTTCGCTGAAGCTTTCTTT

J gene: TRBJ2-7
clone size: -
D gene: -
V gene: TRBV2
CDR3 protein: CASSGSRHSYEQYF
CDR3 DNA: TGTGCCAGCAGTGGATCCCGGCACTCCTACGAGCAGTACTTC

J gene: TRBJ2-5
clone size: -
D gene: TRBD2
V gene: TRBV7-8
CDR3 protein: CASSYPPGLADETQYF
CDR3 DNA: TGTGCCAGCAGCTACCCACCGGGACTAGCGGACGAGACCCAGTACTTC

J gene: TRBJ1-2
clone size: -
D gene: -
V gene: TRBV27
CDR3 protein: CASSFIESFDGYTF
CDR3 DNA: TGTGCCAGCAGTTTCATTGAGAGCTTCGATGGCTACACCTTC

J gene: TRBJ2-7
clone size: -
D gene: TRBD1
V gene: TRBV2
CDR3 protein: CALRRTGGDEQYF
CDR3 DNA: TGTGCCCTACGTCGAACAGGGGGCGACGAGCAGTACTTC

J gene: TRBJ1-5
clone size: -
D gene: -
V gene: TRBV27
CDR3 protein: CASGSRAESNQPQHF
CDR3 DNA: TGTGCCTCCGGAAGTCGGGCAGAAAGCAATCAGCCCCAGCATTTT

J gene: TRBJ2-7
clone size: -
D gene: -
V gene: TRBV29-1
CDR3 protein: CSVERVGQQDYEQYF
CDR3 DNA: TGCAGCGTTGAAAGGGTCGGACAGCAAGACTACGAGCAGTACTTC

J gene: TRBJ2-1
clone size: -
D gene: TRBD1
V gene: TRBV7-9
CDR3 protein: CASSDRGDEQFF
CDR3 DNA: TGTGCCAGCAGCGACAGGGGCGATGAGCAGTTCTTC

J gene: TRBJ2-1
clone size: -
D gene: -
V gene: TRBV11-2
CDR3 protein: CASSLAPDNEQFF
CDR3 DNA: TGTGCCAGCAGCTTAGCCCCAGACAATGAGCAGTTCTTC

J gene: TRBJ2-2
clone size: -
D gene: -
V gene: TRBV7-6
CDR3 protein: CASSLVVSGGTGELFF
CDR3 DNA: TGTGCCAGCAGCTTAGTAGTGTCCGGGGGCACCGGGGAGCTGTTTTTT

J gene: TRBJ1-1
clone size: -
D gene: -
V gene: TRBV2
CDR3 protein: CASTPPRSYTEAFF
CDR3 DNA: TGTGCCAGCACTCCGCCCCGGTCATACACTGAAGCTTTCTTT

J gene: TRBJ2-2
clone size: -
D gene: TRBD1
V gene: TRBV7-9
CDR3 protein: CAGPETGKDGELFF
CDR3 DNA: TGTGCCGGACCGGAGACAGGGAAGGACGGGGAGCTGTTTTTT

J gene: TRBJ2-7
clone size: -
D gene: -
V gene: TRBV4-3
CDR3 protein: CASSQDSNREENTYEQYF
CDR3 DNA: TGCGCCAGCAGCCAAGATAGTAACAGGGAGGAGAATACCTACGAGCAGTACTTC

J gene: TRBJ1-2
clone size: -
D gene: -
V gene: TRBV28
CDR3 protein: CASSFRILDGYTF
CDR3 DNA: TGTGCCAGCAGTTTTCGGATCCTGGATGGCTACACCTTC

J gene: TRBJ2-1
clone size: -
D gene: -
V gene: TRBV6-1
CDR3 protein: CASSDLGNEQFF
CDR3 DNA: TGTGCCAGCAGTGACTTGGGAAATGAGCAGTTCTTC

J gene: TRBJ2-3
clone size: -
D gene: -
V gene: TRBV9
CDR3 protein: CASNLDRTSTDTQYF
CDR3 DNA: TGTGCCAGCAACCTGGATAGGACTAGCACAGATACGCAGTATTTT

J gene: TRBJ2-2
clone size: -
D gene: TRBD1
V gene: TRBV2
CDR3 protein: CASSEWATGYTGELFF
CDR3 DNA: TGTGCCAGCAGTGAATGGGCGACAGGGTACACCGGGGAGCTGTTTTTT

J gene: TRBJ2-7
clone size: -
D gene: -
V gene: TRBV27
CDR3 protein: CASSLYYRDEQYF
CDR3 DNA: TGTGCCAGCAGTTTATACTACAGGGACGAGCAGTACTTC

J gene: TRBJ1-1
clone size: -
D gene: -
V gene: TRBV19
CDR3 protein: CATWDGEAFF
CDR3 DNA: TGTGCCACTTGGGACGGTGAAGCTTTCTTT

J gene: TRBJ2-2
clone size: once
D gene: -
V gene: TRBV9
CDR3 protein: CASSPIRQRTGELFF
CDR3 DNA: TGTGCCAGCAGCCCTATTCGACAGCGCACCGGGGAGCTGTTTTTT

J gene: TRBJ1-2
clone size: -
D gene: -
V gene: TRBV6-4
CDR3 protein: CASSDPKTRDNYGYTF
CDR3 DNA: TGTGCCAGCAGTGACCCGAAAACCCGGGATAACTATGGCTACACCTTC

J gene: TRBJ2-7
clone size: -
D gene: TRBD1
V gene: TRBV5-6
CDR3 protein: CASSLSLGQTYEQYF
CDR3 DNA: TGTGCCAGCAGCTTGTCTCTGGGACAGACCTACGAGCAGTACTTC

J gene: TRBJ2-7
clone size: -
D gene: -
V gene: TRBV5-4
CDR3 protein: CASSLGGTDYEQYF
CDR3 DNA: TGTGCCAGCAGCTTAGGCGGGACCGACTACGAGCAGTACTTC

J gene: TRBJ2-6
clone size: -
D gene: -
V gene: TRBV15
CDR3 protein: CATSRAGEGPGANVLTF
CDR3 DNA: TGTGCCACCAGCAGAGCAGGAGAGGGGCCTGGGGCCAACGTCCTGACTTTC

J gene: TRBJ2-7
clone size: -
D gene: -
V gene: TRBV6-1
CDR3 protein: CASSELGHLYEQYF
CDR3 DNA: TGTGCCAGCAGTGAATTAGGACACCTCTACGAGCAGTACTTC

J gene: TRBJ2-2
clone size: -
D gene: -
V gene: TRBV6-5
CDR3 protein: CASSMAESVGELFF
CDR3 DNA: TGTGCCAGCTCTATGGCGGAGTCAGTCGGGGAGCTGTTTTTT

J gene: TRBJ1-2
clone size: few
D gene: -
V gene: TRBV6-1
CDR3 protein: CASSGDNYGYTF
CDR3 DNA: TGTGCCAGCAGTGGGGACAACTATGGCTACACCTTC

J gene: TRBJ2-1
clone size: -
D gene: -
V gene: TRBV7-9
CDR3 protein: CASSATPGEDNEQFF
CDR3 DNA: TGTGCCAGCAGCGCCACCCCAGGAGAGGACAATGAGCAGTTCTTC

J gene: TRBJ2-7
clone size: -
D gene: -
V gene: TRBV27
CDR3 protein: CASSLPGDKYEQYF
CDR3 DNA: TGTGCCAGCAGTTTACCAGGGGACAAATACGAGCAGTACTTC